This TCR beta chain was profiled in a study of T cell repertoires in cytomegalovirus infection. Points on this clonotype: No antigen is known for it.

The CDR3 consists of 13 residues. Trimming removed 6 bases from V and 8 bases from J, with 14 bases in between. Each CDR3 protein is one row after TCRdb ran MiXCR on the reads. The table shows 600,000 to 700,000 distinct CDR3 sequences, with around a third occurring only once. Study conclusions and caveats: The ex vivo response showed dominance by HLA-C-restricted CMV-specific TCR beta clonotypes.

This specimen consisted of cultured PBMCs, obtained from culture after CMV antigen stimulation. This TCR came from a human donor in good health (CMV status not recorded). Some clones in this sample may be carry-over from other donors' samples. The chain employs TRBV12-3 or TRBV12-4 and TRBJ2-4, with unresolved D. DNA for the CDR3: TGTGCCAGCAGCCCCATAGGCTCTGACATTCAGTACTTC. Translating gives CASSPIGSDIQYF.